This T cell receptor (beta chain) was profiled in a study of blood T cells in healthy people across ages. Notes on the study in general: Per million T cells, TCR beta diversity dropped roughly linearly as age increased.

V was shortened by 0 bases and J by 2 bases, with 8 bases between the two germline ends. Germline lookup yields CDR1 SGDLS and CDR2 YYNGEE. The CDR3 loop spans 14 amino acids. A second PCR, run for 7 to 11 cycles, used a sample-barcoded 5' primer plus a J-beta primer mix. TCRdb used MiXCR to reprocess the 5' RACE reads, holding one entry per CDR3 protein. This repertoire shows roughly 700,000 distinct CDR3 sequences, 20% to 25% found once; its top ten account for around 9.2%. This clonotype was found a few times. Its antigen is still unknown. The same sample was also studied in work on T cells of mothers and their children. Turning to that study: An overlap that was slightly higher, though non-significant, was seen in related mother-child pairs versus unrelated pairs.

Sequencing was done on a sample of blood. This sequence originates from a boy aged 5-17 years in good health. This chain links TRBV9 with TRBJ2-5; no firm D call. The CDR3 loop is CASSVGPTQETQYF. The DNA for the CDR3 is TGTGCCAGCAGCGTAGGGCCGACTCAAGAGACCCAGTACTTC.